Following are 3 T cell receptor beta chains from one sample sequenced in a study of vaccination and CD4 T cells after COVID-19. Specified treatment: approximately 9-day PBMC culture with coronavirus spike peptide pools or control peptides (ViraFEST assay). These receptors' antigens are unknown. CD4+ T cells that had been cultured provided DNA sequenced with the Oncomine TCR Beta short-read assay. TCRdb itself ran the PCR reads through MiXCR, one entry per CDR3 protein. The table includes roughly 25,000 distinct CDR3 sequences, roughly 60% detected once. Sample: CD4+ T cells from blood, cultured in vitro. The receptors were sampled from a human donor who had recovered from COVID-19.

This chain joins TRBV6-1 and TRBJ1-6; 9 nucleotides match TRBD1. This CDR3 spans 16 amino acids. Germline-derived CDR1 and CDR2 are MNHNS and SASEGT. The V segment lost 8 bases and the J segment 7 bases; nucleotides outside the gene matches: 12. CDR3 sequence (DNA): TGTGCCAGCGACCAGGGACAGGGCAGGAGGAATTCACCCCTCCACTTT. Translated: CASDQGQGRRNSPLHF.

A few counts support this clonotype. The chain recombines TRBV6-5 with TRBJ1-6, with D possibly matching TRBD1 (5 bases). The CDR3 spans 14 residues. V was shortened by 2 bases and J by 6 bases, with 8 bases between the two germline ends. The germline V gene encodes CDR1 MNHEY and CDR2 SVGAGI. CDR3 amino acids: CASSYGASNSPLHF. The CDR3 DNA reads as TGTGCCAGCAGTTACGGGGCTAGTAATTCACCCCTCCACTTT.

The chain joins TRBV21-1 to TRBJ1-1. TRBV21-1 has pseudogene status. The CDR3 is 14 amino acids. This CDR3 reads CATNMWRRITEAFF. The CDR3 DNA reads as TGTGCCACCAACATGTGGAGGCGAATCACTGAAGCTTTCTTT.